This T cell receptor beta chain came from a study of T cells in localized non-small cell lung cancer. Overall study results and limits: Because sequencing included only one region (of the tumor), heterogeneity remains possible. Highest T cell clonality was seen in uninvolved adjacent lung, surpassing that measured in tumor.

This clone was counted once. Its antigen is unknown. TCRdb keeps only in-frame clones here, not all; method: immunoSEQ multiplex PCR. The sample holds roughly 30,000 clones, about 88% seen once. The sample here was peripheral blood, taken before any cancer treatment. This receptor was obtained from an older female donor with stage I lung adenocarcinoma.

The CDR3 sequence: CASSVALAGGPETQYF. Written as DNA, the CDR3 is TGTGCCAGCAGCGTAGCGCTAGCGGGAGGGCCGGAGACCCAGTACTTC. The gene calls are TRBV9 and TRBJ2-5, with 12 positions matching TRBD2. The V gene end was trimmed by 0 bases and the J gene end by 5 bases; junction bases not matched to a gene: 5. The V gene's germline CDR1 is SGDLS and CDR2 YYNGEE. The CDR3 has 16 residues.